This T cell receptor (beta chain) comes out of a study of T cells in Graves' hyperthyroidism and ophthalmopathy. General study findings and limits: Blood also carried most thyroid clonotypes expanded above 0.001.

The CDR3 sequence is 14 residues long. The germline gives CDR1 SGHRS, CDR2 YFSETQ. Between the trimmed V and J ends, which lost 0 bases and 4 bases, there was a span of 10 bases. On this clonotype: Its antigen is not identified.

Amplification of TCR beta CDR3 regions used RNA as the template. The study used the HTBI primer set for a first-round RT-PCR of the TCR CDR3. MiXCR, run by TCRdb on the multiplex PCR reads, gives a single entry per CDR3 protein. The repertoire consists of fewer than 550,000 distinct CDR3 sequences, with about a sixth occurring once and the leading ten covering roughly 7.7%. This clonotype originated in a woman aged 18-35 years with Graves' hyperthyroidism. Sequencing was performed on blood. The V call is TRBV5-1, the J call TRBJ1-2; TRBD1 is a possible D gene (6 bases). This chain's CDR3 is CASSLEAGVYGYTF. The CDR3 coding sequence is TGCGCCAGCAGCTTGGAGGCAGGGGTCTATGGCTACACCTTC.